A single sample gave rise to the 21 T cell receptor beta chains below, sequenced in a study of blood T cell repertoires in COVID-19. Only in-frame clones appear in the TCRdb table, and some are missing; sequencing was by immunoSEQ multiplex PCR. This table holds about 170,000 clones, around 80% found once. Sequencing was carried out using PBMCs or T cells enriched from blood (not recorded which). All receptors come from a man aged 45-65 years who had recovered from COVID-19.

The gene calls are TRBV10-3 and TRBJ2-5; weak D call: TRBD2 (5 bases). Trimming took off 5 bases at V and 5 bases at J, with 9 bases between the two ends. This CDR3 comprises 12 residues. CDR1 ENHRY and CDR2 SYGVKD come from the germline V gene. CDR3 residues: CAISKSGETQYF. Here the CDR3 DNA reads TGTGCCATCAGTAAAAGCGGCGAGACCCAGTACTTC.

The V call is TRBV7-6, the J call TRBJ2-3; 13 bases are shared with TRBD2. V gave up 1 base and J gave up 1 base; unmatched junction bases: 8. The CDR3 runs to 19 residues. Germline values: CDR1 SGHVS, CDR2 FNYEAQ. The CDR3 loop reads CASSLGGTSGVWGTDTQYF. CDR3 bases: TGTGCCAGCAGCTTAGGAGGGACTAGCGGGGTCTGGGGCACAGATACGCAGTATTTT.

The chain uses TRBV7-4 and TRBJ1-5; the match to TRBD1 covers 11 bases. The germline V gene encodes CDR1 SGHVT and CDR2 SQSDAQ. The CDR3 has 17 amino acids. Germline trimming cut 5 bases from V and 7 bases from J; bases unmatched to any gene: 13. The CDR3 sequence is CASSVGPGQGVFQPQHF. CDR3 sequence (DNA): TGTGCCAGCAGCGTCGGTCCGGGACAGGGGGTCTTCCAGCCCCAGCATTTT.

The chain uses TRBV5-1 and TRBJ2-2; no clear D. The length of the CDR3 is 19 residues. Trimming removed 0 bases at V and 0 bases at J, with 18 bases between. Germline CDR1 SGHRS, CDR2 YFSETQ. This chain's CDR3 is CASSLAYQVLSANTGELFF. CDR3 nucleotide sequence: TGCGCCAGCAGCTTGGCCTACCAAGTACTAAGCGCGAACACCGGGGAGCTGTTTTTT.

The gene calls are TRBV29-1 and TRBJ2-3; maybe TRBD1 (5 bases). CDR1 and CDR2 (germline): SQVTM, ANQGSEA. The V gene lost 1 base and the J gene lost 1 base, with 9 bases spanning the gap. This CDR3 contains 14 residues. The CDR3 spells CSVEGGIGTDTQYF. The CDR3 DNA is TGCAGCGTTGAAGGGGGCATTGGCACAGATACGCAGTATTTT.

The CDR3 spells CASSSQARSPLHF. The CDR3 DNA reads as TGTGCCAGCAGCTCACAGGCGCGTTCACCCCTCCACTTT. The J gene is TRBJ1-6, the V gene TRBV11-2, with a weak D call TRBD1 (5 bases). CDR3 size: 13 residues. Trimming removed 4 bases from V and 9 bases from J, with 10 bases in between. Germline CDR1 SGHAT, CDR2 FQNNGV.

This clone was seen a few times. This chain joins TRBV28 and TRBJ2-1; D is unresolved. V gave up 5 bases and J gave up 7 bases, with 18 bases separating them. CDR1 is MDHEN and CDR2 is SYDVKM in the germline V gene. This CDR3 is 15 amino acids long. CDR3 coding DNA: TGTGCCAGCAGTCAGTTAAGAGGAGCTTTTAATGAGCAGTTCTTC. This codes for CASSQLRGAFNEQFF.

With regard to this clone: Other DNA sequences within the sample encode an identical CDR3. The V call is TRBV3-1 (or the pseudogene TRBV3-2), the J call TRBJ1-5; D may be TRBD1 (5 bases). The V and J ends lost 4 bases and 6 bases respectively, with 13 bases between them. CDR1 LGHDT and CDR2 YNNKEL come from the germline V gene (reference sequence). The CDR3 length is 14 residues. For the CDR3, the DNA is TGTGCCAGCAGCCCCCTTAGGGGAGGTCAGCCCCAGCATTTT. It is translated as CASSPLRGGQPQHF.

J is TRBJ2-1 and V is TRBV24-1; D uncertain. CDR1 is KGHDR and CDR2 is SFDVKD in the germline V gene. CDR3 length: 14 amino acids. Trimming took off 3 bases at V and 3 bases at J, with 8 bases between the two ends. For the CDR3, the DNA is TGTGCCACCAGTGATGTATCCGTCTACAATGAGCAGTTCTTC. Translated, it gives CATSDVSVYNEQFF.

In its sample, this clone was seen a few times. The V call is TRBV28, the J call TRBJ1-1; maybe TRBD1 (6 bases). The V and J ends lost 0 bases and 0 bases respectively, with 8 bases between them. Germline values: CDR1 MDHEN, CDR2 SYDVKM. CDR3 length: 15 residues. The CDR3, as DNA: TGTGCCAGCAGTTTATGGACAGGAATGAACACTGAAGCTTTCTTT. Amino acid sequence: CASSLWTGMNTEAFF.

This chain uses TRBV27 with TRBJ1-6; TRBD1 matches 8 bases. Losses at the gene ends were 1 base for V and 9 bases for J; bases not matched to a gene: 5. This CDR3 has 15 amino acids. Germline lookup yields CDR1 MNHEY and CDR2 SMNVEV (reference sequence). The CDR3 sequence is CASSLLDREPSPLHF. CDR3 DNA: TGTGCCAGCAGTTTATTGGACAGGGAACCTTCACCCCTCCACTTT.

This rearrangement joins TRBV3-1 (or the pseudogene TRBV3-2) to TRBJ2-3, with TRBD2 matching over 12 bases. Germline CDR1 is LGHDT and CDR2 is YNNKEL (reference sequence). The CDR3 length is 17 residues. The V segment lost 7 bases and the J segment 0 bases; nucleotides outside the gene matches: 8. Here the CDR3 DNA reads TGTGCCAGCACCCTCCGGACTAGCGGGGTTAGCACAGATACGCAGTATTTT. Its protein product is CASTLRTSGVSTDTQYF.

The chain couples TRBV9 to TRBJ2-1; 7 positions agree with TRBD1. The CDR3 is 15 amino acids. Germline trimming cut 4 bases from V and 3 bases from J; bases unmatched to any gene: 7. Per the germline V gene, CDR1 is SGDLS and CDR2 is YYNGEE. The CDR3 here is CASSPRQGSYNEQFF. CDR3 in DNA: TGTGCCAGCAGCCCGCGACAGGGTAGCTACAATGAGCAGTTCTTC. Filled out from reference TRBV9 and TRBJ2-1, the complete variable domain reads DSGVTQTPKHLITATGQRVTLRCSPRSGDLSVYWYQQSLDQGLQFLIQYYNGEERAKGNILERFSAQQFPDLHSELNLSSLELGDSALYFCASSPRQGSYNEQFFGPGTRLTVL.

The chain employs TRBV9 and TRBJ2-3; TRBD2 agrees at 14 bases. Trimming took 3 bases from V and 0 from J; bases not matched to a gene: 12. This CDR3 spans 20 amino acids. Germline V CDR1 and CDR2: SGDLS, YYNGEE. CDR3 DNA sequence: TGTGCCAGCAGCGCCTCACTTCGAGGGACTAGCGGGGGAAGCACAGATACGCAGTATTTT. Translation: CASSASLRGTSGGSTDTQYF.

This clone showed up just a few times. This sample also contains other DNA sequences that code for the same CDR3. J is TRBJ1-3 and V is TRBV5-1; 10 bases are shared with TRBD1. Per the germline V gene, CDR1 is SGHRS and CDR2 is YFSETQ. With 4 bases clipped from V and 8 bases from J, the junction kept 6 bases outside the gene matches. The CDR3 spans 14 residues. This CDR3 reads CASSPGQGKDTIYF. The CDR3 DNA follows: TGCGCCAGCAGCCCGGGACAGGGGAAGGACACCATATATTTT.

This clone was seen a few times. The genes are TRBV7-3 and TRBJ2-5, with 12 bases matching TRBD2. Germline V gene lookup returns CDR1 SGHTA and CDR2 FQGTGA. J lost 5 bases, V lost 5 bases, and 9 bases had no gene match. CDR3 length: 16 amino acids. CDR3 region: CASSPTSGGPGETQYF. For the CDR3, the DNA is TGTGCCAGCAGCCCAACTAGCGGGGGGCCCGGGGAGACCCAGTACTTC. The full variable domain, completed using reference TRBV7-3 and TRBJ2-5, is GAGVSQTPSNKVTEKGKYVELRCDPISGHTALYWYRQSLGQGPEFLIYFQGTGAADDSGLPNDRFFAVRPEGSVSTLKIQRTERGDSAVYLCASSPTSGGPGETQYFGPGTRLLVL.

V gene TRBV18 combines with J gene TRBJ2-1; tentatively, D is TRBD1 (5 bases). In germline, CDR1 is KGHSH, CDR2 LQKENI. V was shortened by 3 bases and J by 0 bases, with 9 bases between the two germline ends. The CDR3 runs 15 residues. Here the CDR3 reads CASSPGQTSYNEQFF. The CDR3 nucleotides are TGTGCCAGCTCACCGGGGCAGACCTCCTACAATGAGCAGTTCTTC.

This clone was detected only once. V gene TRBV5-6 combines with J gene TRBJ1-2; TRBD1 is a possible D gene (6 bases). Germline V gene data show CDR1 as SGHDT and CDR2 as YYEEEE. Trimming took off 5 bases at V and 2 bases at J, with 13 bases between the two ends. The CDR3 is made up of 14 amino acids. The chain's CDR3 is CASSWGQLNYGYTF. The CDR3 nucleotides are TGTGCCAGCAGTTGGGGACAACTGAACTATGGCTACACCTTC.

V gene TRBV10-3 combines with J gene TRBJ1-2; the match to TRBD1 covers 7 bases. Germline-derived CDR1 and CDR2 are ENHRY and SYGVKD. This CDR3 comprises 17 residues. V trimming: 2 bases; J trimming: 3 bases; junction bases outside the gene matches: 12. The CDR3 loop is CAISEPFRQGVDYGYTF. Written as DNA, the CDR3 is TGTGCCATCAGTGAGCCTTTTCGACAGGGAGTCGACTATGGCTACACCTTC.

This chain uses TRBV2 with TRBJ1-4; 8 bases agree with TRBD1. Germline trimming cut 11 bases from V and 8 bases from J; bases unmatched to any gene: 10. The CDR3 contains 13 residues. Germline V CDR1 and CDR2: SNHLY, FYNNEI. The CDR3 DNA follows: TGTGCCGGTAACCGGGACAGGCGGGAAAAACTGTTTTTT. Residues: CAGNRDRREKLFF.

This rearrangement joins TRBV11-2 to TRBJ1-4; a possible D gene is TRBD1 (6 bases). The V gene's germline CDR1 is SGHAT and CDR2 FQNNGV. The ends were cut back, 1 base at V and 7 bases at J, with 10 bases in the middle. The CDR3 is 14 amino acids. The CDR3 sequence is CASSLGQGSEKLFF. The DNA of the CDR3 is TGTGCCAGCAGCTTAGGGCAGGGGAGTGAAAAACTGTTTTTT. Full variable domain (rest looked up from reference TRBV11-2 and TRBJ1-4): EAGVAQSPRYKIIEKRQSVAFWCNPISGHATLYWYQQILGQGPKLLIQFQNNGVVDDSQLPKDRFSAERLKGVDSTLKIQPAKLEDSAVYLCASSLGQGSEKLFFGSGTQLSVL.